Listed below are T cell receptor beta chains from one sample, sequenced in a study of blood T cells in healthy people across ages. One entry per CDR3 protein results from TCRdb running MiXCR on the 5' RACE reads. The table lists about 970,000 distinct CDR3 sequences, about 53% of them singletons. The sequencing input was blood. These receptors all stem from a woman aged 55-69 years in good health. The CDR3 runs from the conserved cysteine through the conserved F or W. The D gene is left open where the match is weak. Clone size is given for some rows only: seen once, a few or many times, or a class if the clone is expanded.

TRBV6-1	.	TRBJ1-2	.	CASSERGYGYTF	TGTGCCAGCAGTGAACGGGGATATGGCTACACCTTC
TRBV12-3/TRBV12-4	.	TRBJ2-2	.	CASSFTNFDTGELFF	TGTGCCAGCAGTTTTACCAATTTCGACACCGGGGAGCTGTTTTTT
TRBV7-9	.	TRBJ2-5	.	CASTTRRGEETQYF	TGTGCCAGCACGACGCGGAGGGGGGAAGAGACCCAGTACTTC
TRBV27	.	TRBJ2-7	TRBD1	CACRTGTGDVYEQYF	TGTGCCTGCAGGACCGGGACAGGGGACGTCTACGAGCAGTACTTC
TRBV28	.	TRBJ2-1	.	CASTLARGEQFF	TGTGCCAGCACCCTCGCTAGAGGTGAGCAGTTCTTC
TRBV4-2	few	TRBJ1-6	.	CASSQTDNSPLHF	TGTGCCAGCAGCCAGACGGACAATTCACCCCTCCACTTT
TRBV6-1	.	TRBJ2-7	.	CASRDPTSSYEQYF	TGTGCCAGCAGAGACCCGACTAGCTCCTACGAGCAGTACTTC
TRBV15	.	TRBJ2-5	TRBD1	CATSRLGTGGHETQYF	TGTGCCACCAGCAGATTAGGGACAGGGGGCCACGAGACCCAGTACTTC
TRBV28	.	TRBJ2-2	.	CASSPLRTTWAGELFF	TGTGCCAGCAGCCCCCTTCGGACTACGTGGGCCGGGGAGCTGTTTTTT
TRBV5-6	.	TRBJ2-5	.	CASSLAWGRETQYF	TGTGCCAGCAGCTTGGCTTGGGGACGGGAGACCCAGTACTTC
TRBV10-3	few	TRBJ2-7	TRBD1	CAIRETGLNEQYF	TGTGCCATCAGGGAGACAGGGTTAAACGAGCAGTACTTC
TRBV5-1	few	TRBJ2-2	TRBD2	CASFLAANTGELFF	TGCGCCAGCTTCCTAGCGGCAAACACCGGGGAGCTGTTTTTT
TRBV28	.	TRBJ2-5	TRBD2	CASSSPRGGRFQETQYF	TGTGCCAGCAGTTCCCCCCGGGGCGGGAGGTTTCAAGAGACCCAGTACTTC
TRBV20-1	.	TRBJ2-3	TRBD2	CSAGRRADTQYF	TGCAGTGCCGGGAGGCGGGCAGATACGCAGTATTTT
TRBV28	.	TRBJ2-1	TRBD2	CASSGPSGGLAGAIVYNEQFF	TGTGCCAGCAGTGGGCCGTCGGGCGGGTTAGCGGGGGCCATTGTCTACAATGAGCAGTTCTTC
TRBV20-1	few	TRBJ1-5	.	CSARSPLGNQPQHF	TGCAGTGCTAGATCCCCACTGGGCAATCAGCCCCAGCATTTT
TRBV28	.	TRBJ2-7	TRBD1	CASRLPGQGAYEQYF	TGTGCCAGCAGACTTCCGGGACAGGGGGCCTACGAGCAGTACTTC
TRBV7-9	few	TRBJ1-2	TRBD1	CASSFDGRGDYGYTF	TGTGCCAGCAGCTTTGACGGCAGGGGGGACTATGGCTACACCTTC
TRBV3-1	.	TRBJ2-7	.	CASSQVHGYEQYF	TGTGCCAGCAGCCAGGTCCACGGCTACGAGCAGTACTTC
TRBV9	.	TRBJ2-3	.	CASSAEMWPVSTDTQYF	TGTGCCAGCAGCGCAGAGATGTGGCCCGTTAGCACAGATACGCAGTATTTT
TRBV27	.	TRBJ2-3	.	CASSSNFRAYTDTQYF	TGTGCCAGCAGTTCGAACTTCAGGGCTTACACAGATACGCAGTATTTT
TRBV14	.	TRBJ2-5	.	CASSRGRWETQYF	TGTGCCAGCAGCCGCGGGCGTTGGGAGACCCAGTACTTC
TRBV28	.	TRBJ2-1	TRBD2	CASSSAGRAENEQFF	TGTGCCAGCAGTTCAGCGGGGAGGGCCGAGAATGAGCAGTTCTTC
TRBV5-6	.	TRBJ2-7	.	CASSQPDYEQYF	TGTGCCAGCAGCCAGCCCGACTACGAGCAGTACTTC
TRBV4-1	.	TRBJ2-1	.	CASSQDPRETEQFF	TGCGCCAGCAGCCAAGACCCCAGGGAGACTGAGCAGTTCTTC